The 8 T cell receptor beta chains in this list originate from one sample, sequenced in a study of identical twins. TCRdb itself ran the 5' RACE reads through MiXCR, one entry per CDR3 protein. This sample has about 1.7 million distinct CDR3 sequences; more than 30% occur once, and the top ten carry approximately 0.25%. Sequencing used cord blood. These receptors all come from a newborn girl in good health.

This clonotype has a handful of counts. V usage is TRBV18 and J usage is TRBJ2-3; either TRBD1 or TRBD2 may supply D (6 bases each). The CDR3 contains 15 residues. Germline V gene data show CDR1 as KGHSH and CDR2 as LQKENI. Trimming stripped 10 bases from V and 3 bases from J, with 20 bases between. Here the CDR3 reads CAISRGGQETDTQYF. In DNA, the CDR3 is TGTGCCATCTCCCGTGGGGGGCAGGAAACAGATACGCAGTATTTT.

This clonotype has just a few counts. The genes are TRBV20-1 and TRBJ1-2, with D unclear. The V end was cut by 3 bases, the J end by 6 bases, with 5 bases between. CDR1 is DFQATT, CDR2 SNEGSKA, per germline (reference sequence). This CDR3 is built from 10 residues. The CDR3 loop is CSARWDGYTF. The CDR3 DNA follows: TGCAGTGCTAGGTGGGATGGCTACACCTTC.

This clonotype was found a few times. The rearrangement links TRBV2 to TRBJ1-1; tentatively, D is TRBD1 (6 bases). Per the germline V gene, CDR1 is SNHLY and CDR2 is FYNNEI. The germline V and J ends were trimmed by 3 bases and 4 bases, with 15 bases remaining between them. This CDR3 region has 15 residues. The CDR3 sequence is CASSDSREGGTEAFF. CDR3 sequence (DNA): TGTGCCAGCAGTGATAGTCGGGAAGGGGGCACTGAAGCTTTCTTT.

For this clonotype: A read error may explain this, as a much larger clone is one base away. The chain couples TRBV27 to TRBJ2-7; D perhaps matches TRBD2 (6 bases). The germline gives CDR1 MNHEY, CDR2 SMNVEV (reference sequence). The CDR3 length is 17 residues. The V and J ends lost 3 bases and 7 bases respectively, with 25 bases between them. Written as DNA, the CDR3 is TGTGCCAGCAGTTTGTCGTCGCGGGGTGGTCCTTACAATGAGCAGTACTTC. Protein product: CASSLSSRGGPYNEQYF.

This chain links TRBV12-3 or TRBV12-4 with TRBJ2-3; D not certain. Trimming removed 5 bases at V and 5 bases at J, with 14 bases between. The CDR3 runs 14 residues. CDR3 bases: TGTGCCAGCAGTCCTTACAGTGACGGAGATACGCAGTATTTT. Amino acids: CASSPYSDGDTQYF.

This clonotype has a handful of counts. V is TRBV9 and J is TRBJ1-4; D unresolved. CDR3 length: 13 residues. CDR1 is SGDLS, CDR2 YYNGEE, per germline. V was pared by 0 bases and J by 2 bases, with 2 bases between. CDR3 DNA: TGTGCCAGCAGCGTAGCCACTAATGAAAAACTGTTTTTT. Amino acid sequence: CASSVATNEKLFF.

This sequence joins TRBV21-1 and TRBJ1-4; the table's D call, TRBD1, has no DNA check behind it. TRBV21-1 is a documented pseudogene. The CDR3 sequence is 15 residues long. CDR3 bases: TGTGCCAGCAGCAAAGGGCAGGGGCAAGGAGAAAAACTGTTTTTT. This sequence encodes CASSKGQGQGEKLFF.

CDR3 sequence: CASSQGHLETQYF. In DNA form, the CDR3 reads TGTGCCAGCAGCCAGGGACACTTAGAGACCCAGTACTTC. The chain joins TRBV14 to TRBJ2-5, with a possible D match to TRBD1 (6 bases). The ends were cut back, 3 bases at V and 4 bases at J, with 9 bases in the middle. This CDR3 region has 13 residues. Germline CDR1 is SGHDN and CDR2 is FVKESK.